The clone carrying this T cell receptor beta chain occurred a few times. The antigen remains unidentified. Libraries were prepared by immunoSEQ multiplex PCR; TCRdb keeps only in-frame clonotypes and omits some of them. The sample includes about 1,900 clones, more than 65% seen only once; the top ten take around 4%. This sample stems from a study of neoadjuvant nivolumab and ipilimumab in lung cancer. The study, taken as a whole, reports: Only two of four nivolumab-treated tumors gained richness and clonality by surgery. Pretherapy blood TCR richness correlated positively with resected tumor richness. Compared with tumor-adjacent uninvolved lung, resected tumors showed greater richness and clonality.

CDR3 length: 15 amino acids. The germline gives CDR1 SGHNT, CDR2 YYREEE (reference sequence). V was pared by 0 bases and J by 8 bases, with 17 bases between. V is TRBV5-4 and J is TRBJ1-2; D is uncertain. The sequencing here drew on tumor tissue, taken before neoadjuvant nivolumab, alone or with ipilimumab. The TCR sequence derives from an adult with non-small cell lung cancer. The CDR3 DNA reads TGTGCCAGCAGCTTGGATCCGGATACCATGCAGGGCTACACCTTC. Translated, it gives CASSLDPDTMQGYTF.